This entry features one TCR beta chain sequence. The data originate from a study of blood T cell repertoires in COVID-19. For the study at large: Specimens from acute and convalescent COVID-19 originated in the United States, Italy and Spain. PBMCs, B-cell-depleted T cells, or T cells provided the cDNA or gDNA that made up the material.

The data were produced by immunoSEQ multiplex PCR, yet TCRdb's version contains in-frame clones alone and is incomplete. Of approximately 250,000 clones in the sample, around 88% are singletons; the top ten hold under 15%. In Seattle, patients joined the study during active infection and were tracked longitudinally. CDR1 is SGHRS, CDR2 YFSETQ, per germline. This CDR3 comprises 15 residues. Trimming left V 4 bases short and J 0 bases short, with 14 bases between. This sequence was found in a woman between 70 and 85 years old with COVID-19, enrolled during active disease. Specimen: peripheral blood. The genes are TRBV5-1 and TRBJ2-7; a weak D match, TRBD1 (6 bases). CDR3: CASSPATGLSYEQYF. The CDR3 DNA reads TGCGCCAGCAGCCCTGCTACAGGGCTCTCCTACGAGCAGTACTTC.